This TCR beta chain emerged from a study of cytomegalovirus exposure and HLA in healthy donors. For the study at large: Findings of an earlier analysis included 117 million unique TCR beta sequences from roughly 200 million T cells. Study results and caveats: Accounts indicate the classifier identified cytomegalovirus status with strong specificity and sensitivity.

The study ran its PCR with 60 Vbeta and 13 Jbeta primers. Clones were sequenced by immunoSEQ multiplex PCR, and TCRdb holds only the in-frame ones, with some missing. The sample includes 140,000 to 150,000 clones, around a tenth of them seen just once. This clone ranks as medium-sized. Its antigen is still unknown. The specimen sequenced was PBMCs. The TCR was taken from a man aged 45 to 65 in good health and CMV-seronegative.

The CDR3 DNA reads as TGCGCCAGCAGTGAGGACAACCAAGAGACCCAGTACTTC. Amino acid sequence: CASSEDNQETQYF. This sequence joins TRBV10-1 and TRBJ2-5; D gene unclear. Germline values: CDR1 WNHNN, CDR2 SYGVQD (reference sequence). V lost 2 bases and J lost 0, with 4 bases in between. CDR3 size: 13 residues.